The clone carrying this TCR beta chain was detected once. Its antigen is undetermined. The timepoints at which blood was sampled were baseline, cycle 4 day 1, and cycle 7 day 1. Germline assignment: CDR1 SGHRS and CDR2 YFSETQ. The CDR3 runs to 15 residues. Trimming removed 0 bases at V and 5 bases at J, with 14 bases between. The data were taken from a study of OX40 agonist ivuxolimab in advanced cancers. Background on the study: A male proportion of about 86% was recorded, with mean age around 64 years and range about 20 to 90. Partial responses were recorded for three patients, including one with hepatocellular carcinoma and two with cutaneous melanoma. Study-wide points: The 0.1-3.0 mg/kg partial responders had among the lowest clonal expansion.

Generated by immunoSEQ multiplex PCR, the TCRdb table keeps only in-frame clones and is missing some. In the table there are 13,000 to 15,000 clones, around four fifths of which are singletons. This chain connects TRBV5-1 to TRBJ1-1; possibly TRBD1 for D (6 bases). This sequence was found in an adult with an advanced solid tumor such as melanoma, head and neck, liver or kidney cancer. The input for sequencing was CD4+ or CD8+ T cells sorted from blood, taken in a trial of the OX40 agonist ivuxolimab. The CDR3 DNA is TGCGCCAGCAGCTTGGTGGCAGGGGAGGTAACTGAAGCTTTCTTT. Translated: CASSLVAGEVTEAFF.